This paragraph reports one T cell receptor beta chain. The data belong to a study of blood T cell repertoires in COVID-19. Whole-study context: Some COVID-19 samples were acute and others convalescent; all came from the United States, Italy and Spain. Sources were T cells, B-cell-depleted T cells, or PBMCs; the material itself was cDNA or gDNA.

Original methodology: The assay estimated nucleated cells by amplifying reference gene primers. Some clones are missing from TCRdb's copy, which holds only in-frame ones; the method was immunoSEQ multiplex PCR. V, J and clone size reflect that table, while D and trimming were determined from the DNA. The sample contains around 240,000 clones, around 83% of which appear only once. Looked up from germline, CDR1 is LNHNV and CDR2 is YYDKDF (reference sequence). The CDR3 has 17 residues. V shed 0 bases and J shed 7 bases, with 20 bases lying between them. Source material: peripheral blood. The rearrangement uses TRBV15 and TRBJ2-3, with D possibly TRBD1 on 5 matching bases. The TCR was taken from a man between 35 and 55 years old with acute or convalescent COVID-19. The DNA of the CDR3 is TGTGCCACCAGCAGAGATCAGGGCCTGCGACCGGGTTATACGCAGTATTTT. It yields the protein CATSRDQGLRPGYTQYF.